These T cell receptor beta chains were read from a single sample in a study of shared clonotypes between healthy human individuals. The data were produced by immunoSEQ multiplex PCR, yet TCRdb's version contains in-frame clones alone and is incomplete. This table has hundreds of thousands of clones, about 80% appearing once. Input material: memory CD4+ T cells sorted from blood. Receptors originate from a woman aged 30 to 39 in good health. Both conserved end residues are part of each CDR3. The D gene is left open where the match is weak. Expanded clones are given a class, and other clones once, few, many or no size at all.

j_call,d_call,clone_size,v_call,cdr3_nt,cdr3_aa
TRBJ1-3,NA,NA,TRBV2,TGTGCCAGCACTTGGCTCGGAAACACCATATATTTT,CASTWLGNTIYF
TRBJ2-4,TRBD1,NA,TRBV10-1,TGCGCCAGCAGATTGACAGGGATCCTTCAGTACTTC,CASRLTGILQYF
TRBJ2-3,TRBD1,many,TRBV5-6,TGTGCCAGCAGACAAACCGGGACAGGGGCCGCAGATACGCAGTATTTT,CASRQTGTGAADTQYF
TRBJ1-1,NA,few,TRBV7-8,TGTGCCAGCAGCTTGATACAGGGAGGGGACACTGAAGCTTTCTTT,CASSLIQGGDTEAFF
TRBJ1-3,NA,NA,TRBV18,TGTGCCAGCTCACCAGGGGAGGAAGGTCCCATATATTTT,CASSPGEEGPIYF
TRBJ1-3,NA,NA,TRBV7-9,TGTGCCAGCAGCCCGGCAGGTGGAAACACCATATATTTT,CASSPAGGNTIYF
TRBJ2-6,TRBD1,once,TRBV19,TGTGCCAGTAGTAGGGGACAGCCCCATGGGGCCAACGTCCTGACTTTC,CASSRGQPHGANVLTF
TRBJ2-7,TRBD2,NA,TRBV7-9,TGTGCCAGCAGCCCCAGAGCGCTGCTAGCGGGATCCTACGAGCAGTACTTC,CASSPRALLAGSYEQYF
TRBJ2-7,NA,few,TRBV6-6,TGTGCCAGCAGTTCCCTCGGACCGCTATCATACGAGCAGTACTTC,CASSSLGPLSYEQYF
TRBJ2-5,NA,NA,TRBV6-5,TGTGCCAGCAGTTCCATACCGTTCCAAGAGACCCAGTACTTC,CASSSIPFQETQYF
TRBJ2-7,NA,NA,TRBV27,TGTGCCAGCAGTAAACGACAGACTGTGGACGAGCAGTACTTC,CASSKRQTVDEQYF
TRBJ1-1,NA,NA,TRBV16,TGTGCCAGCAGCCTTCAGGGTGGTTGGAACACTGAAGCTTTCTTT,CASSLQGGWNTEAFF
TRBJ2-1,TRBD1,NA,TRBV19,TGTGCCAGTAGTCAGGACAGGGGAAGACCCAATGAGCAGTTCTTC,CASSQDRGRPNEQFF
TRBJ2-1,NA,once,TRBV28,TGTGCCAGCAGTTTGGGGATGGTCACCGGACAGCAGTTCTTC,CASSLGMVTGQQFF
TRBJ1-1,TRBD1,few,TRBV29-1,TGCAGCGTTGAAGGGGGACAGACTGAAGCTTTCTTT,CSVEGGQTEAFF
TRBJ2-1,TRBD1,NA,TRBV19,TGTGCCAGTAGTATCTCGTCAGGGGGCGCTATTTACAATGAGCAGTTCTTC,CASSISSGGAIYNEQFF
TRBJ1-2,NA,NA,TRBV5-1,TGCGCCAGCAGCCACCTACTCGGGGGACGGGACTATGGCTACACCTTC,CASSHLLGGRDYGYTF